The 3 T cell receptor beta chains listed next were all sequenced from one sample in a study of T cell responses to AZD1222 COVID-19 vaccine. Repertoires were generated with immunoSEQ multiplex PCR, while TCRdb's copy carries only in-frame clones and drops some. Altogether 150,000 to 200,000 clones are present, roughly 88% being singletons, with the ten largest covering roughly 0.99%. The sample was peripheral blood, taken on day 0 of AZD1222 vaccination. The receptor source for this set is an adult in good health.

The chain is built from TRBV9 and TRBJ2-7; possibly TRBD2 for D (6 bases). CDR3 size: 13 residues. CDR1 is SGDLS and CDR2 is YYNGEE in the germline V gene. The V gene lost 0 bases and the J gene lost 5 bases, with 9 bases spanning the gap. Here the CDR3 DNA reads TGTGCCAGCAGCGTAGCACTAGCCCACGAGCAGTACTTC. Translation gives CASSVALAHEQYF.

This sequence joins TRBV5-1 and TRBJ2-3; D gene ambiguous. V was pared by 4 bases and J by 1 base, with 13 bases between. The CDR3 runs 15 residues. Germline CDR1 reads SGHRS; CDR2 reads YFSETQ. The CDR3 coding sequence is TGCGCCAGCAGCCCCTCAGAGGCAGGCACAGATACGCAGTATTTT. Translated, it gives CASSPSEAGTDTQYF.

The CDR3 protein is CASSEQGVGYQPQHF. Written as DNA, the CDR3 is TGTGCCAGCAGTGAACAGGGGGTCGGATATCAGCCCCAGCATTTT. The chain employs TRBV2 and TRBJ1-5; 7 bases fit TRBD1. In germline, CDR1 is SNHLY, CDR2 FYNNEI. CDR3 length equals 15 residues. V was pared by 2 bases and J by 5 bases, with 6 bases of the junction left unmatched.